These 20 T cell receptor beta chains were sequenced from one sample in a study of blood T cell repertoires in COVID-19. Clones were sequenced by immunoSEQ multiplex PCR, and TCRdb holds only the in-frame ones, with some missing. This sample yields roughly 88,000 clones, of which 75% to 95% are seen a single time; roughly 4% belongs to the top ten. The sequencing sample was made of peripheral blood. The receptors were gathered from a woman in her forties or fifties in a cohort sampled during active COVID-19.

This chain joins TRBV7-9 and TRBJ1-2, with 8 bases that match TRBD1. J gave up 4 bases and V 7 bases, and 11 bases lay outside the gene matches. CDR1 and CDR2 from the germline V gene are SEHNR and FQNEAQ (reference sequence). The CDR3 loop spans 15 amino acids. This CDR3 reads CASNVGQEFIYGYTF. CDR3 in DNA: TGTGCCAGCAACGTGGGACAGGAATTTATCTATGGCTACACCTTC.

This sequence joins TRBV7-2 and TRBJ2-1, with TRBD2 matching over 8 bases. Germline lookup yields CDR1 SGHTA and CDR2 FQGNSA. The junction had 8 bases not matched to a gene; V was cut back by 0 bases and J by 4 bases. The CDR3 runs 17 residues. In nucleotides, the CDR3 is TGTGCCAGCAGCTTAGCGGTAGCGGGGAAAGGGTACAATGAGCAGTTCTTC. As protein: CASSLAVAGKGYNEQFF.

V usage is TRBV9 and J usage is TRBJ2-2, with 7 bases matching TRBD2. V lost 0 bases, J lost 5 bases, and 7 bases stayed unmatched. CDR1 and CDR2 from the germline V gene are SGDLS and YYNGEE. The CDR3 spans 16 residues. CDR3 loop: CASSVGGGSSTGELFF. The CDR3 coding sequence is TGTGCCAGCAGCGTAGGCGGGGGTTCTTCAACCGGGGAGCTGTTTTTT.

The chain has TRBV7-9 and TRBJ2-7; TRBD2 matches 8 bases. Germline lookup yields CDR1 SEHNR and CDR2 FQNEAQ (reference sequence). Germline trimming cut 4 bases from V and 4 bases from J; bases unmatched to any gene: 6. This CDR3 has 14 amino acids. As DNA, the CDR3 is TGTGCCAGCAGCTCCGGGACTAGACTATACGAGCAGTACTTC. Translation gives CASSSGTRLYEQYF.

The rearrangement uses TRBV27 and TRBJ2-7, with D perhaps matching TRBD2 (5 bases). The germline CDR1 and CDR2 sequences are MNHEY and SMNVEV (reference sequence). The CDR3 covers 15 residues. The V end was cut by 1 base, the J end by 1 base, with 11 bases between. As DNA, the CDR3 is TGTGCCAGCAGTTTATTCCCCAGCGGTTCCTACGAGCAGTACTTC. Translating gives CASSLFPSGSYEQYF.

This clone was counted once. The CDR3 region is CASSLDHRDNQETQYF. CDR3 DNA sequence: TGTGCCAGCAGCTTAGATCACCGGGACAACCAAGAGACCCAGTACTTC. This sequence joins TRBV11-2 and TRBJ2-5, with TRBD1 as a possible D gene (6 bases). The CDR3 is 16 amino acids. Germline assignment: CDR1 SGHAT and CDR2 FQNNGV. V was shortened by 0 bases and J by 0 bases, with 11 bases between the two germline ends.

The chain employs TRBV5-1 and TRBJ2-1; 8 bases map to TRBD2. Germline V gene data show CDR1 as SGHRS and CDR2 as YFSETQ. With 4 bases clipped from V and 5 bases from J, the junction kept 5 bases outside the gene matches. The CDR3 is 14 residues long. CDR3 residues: CASSGGLANNEQFF. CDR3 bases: TGCGCCAGCAGCGGCGGACTAGCTAACAATGAGCAGTTCTTC.

This chain's CDR3 is CAISGGTFGQPQHF. In DNA form, the CDR3 reads TGTGCCATCAGTGGTGGGACATTTGGTCAGCCCCAGCATTTT. The chain recombines TRBV10-3 with TRBJ1-5; the D gene is possibly TRBD1 (6 bases). Germline V CDR1 and CDR2: ENHRY, SYGVKD. Trimming removed 4 bases at V and 6 bases at J, with 13 bases between. The CDR3 spans 14 residues.

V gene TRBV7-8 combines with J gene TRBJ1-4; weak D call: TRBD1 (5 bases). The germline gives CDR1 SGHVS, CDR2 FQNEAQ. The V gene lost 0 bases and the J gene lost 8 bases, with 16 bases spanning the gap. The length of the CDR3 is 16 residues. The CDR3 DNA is TGTGCCAGCAGCTTAGCGGGGGGACCTCCTGAGGAAAAACTGTTTTTT. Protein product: CASSLAGGPPEEKLFF.

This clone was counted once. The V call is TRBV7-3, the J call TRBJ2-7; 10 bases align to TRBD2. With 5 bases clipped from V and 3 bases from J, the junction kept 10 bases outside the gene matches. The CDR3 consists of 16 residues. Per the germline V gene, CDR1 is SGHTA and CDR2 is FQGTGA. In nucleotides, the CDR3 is TGTGCCAGCAGCCCTGGTCCTAGCGGGAGTATCTACGAGCAGTACTTC. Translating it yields CASSPGPSGSIYEQYF.

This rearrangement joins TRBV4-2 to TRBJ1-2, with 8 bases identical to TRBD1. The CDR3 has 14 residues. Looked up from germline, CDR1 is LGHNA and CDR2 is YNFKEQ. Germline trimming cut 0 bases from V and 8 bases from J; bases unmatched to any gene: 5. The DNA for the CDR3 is TGTGCCAGCAGCCAAGAGTCCAGGGGGCGAGGCTACACCTTC. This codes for CASSQESRGRGYTF.

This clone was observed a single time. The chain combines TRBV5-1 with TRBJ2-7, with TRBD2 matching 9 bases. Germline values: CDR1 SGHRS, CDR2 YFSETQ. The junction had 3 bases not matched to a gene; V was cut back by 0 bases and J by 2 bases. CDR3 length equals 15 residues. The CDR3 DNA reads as TGCGCCAGCAGCTTGGTGTCTAGCGGGGCCTACGAGCAGTACTTC. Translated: CASSLVSSGAYEQYF.

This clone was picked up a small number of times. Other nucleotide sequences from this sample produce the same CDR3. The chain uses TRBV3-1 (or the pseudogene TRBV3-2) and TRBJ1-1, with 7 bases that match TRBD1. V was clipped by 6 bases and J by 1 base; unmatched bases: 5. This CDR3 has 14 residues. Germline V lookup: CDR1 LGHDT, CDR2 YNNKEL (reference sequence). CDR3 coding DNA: TGTGCCAGCAGTCCAAGGACAGGGAACACTGAAGCTTTCTTT. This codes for CASSPRTGNTEAFF.

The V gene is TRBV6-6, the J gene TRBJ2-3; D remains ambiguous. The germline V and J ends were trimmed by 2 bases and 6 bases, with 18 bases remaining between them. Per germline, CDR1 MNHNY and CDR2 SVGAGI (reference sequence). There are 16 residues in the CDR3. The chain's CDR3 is CASSYGWLDSKDTQYF. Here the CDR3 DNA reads TGTGCCAGCAGTTACGGTTGGCTAGATTCGAAGGATACGCAGTATTTT.

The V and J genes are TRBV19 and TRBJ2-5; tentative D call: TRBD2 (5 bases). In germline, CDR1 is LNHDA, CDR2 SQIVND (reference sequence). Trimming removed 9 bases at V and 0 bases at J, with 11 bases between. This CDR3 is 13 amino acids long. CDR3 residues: CASRGLYQETQYF. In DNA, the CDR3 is TGTGCCAGCCGAGGGCTATACCAAGAGACCCAGTACTTC.

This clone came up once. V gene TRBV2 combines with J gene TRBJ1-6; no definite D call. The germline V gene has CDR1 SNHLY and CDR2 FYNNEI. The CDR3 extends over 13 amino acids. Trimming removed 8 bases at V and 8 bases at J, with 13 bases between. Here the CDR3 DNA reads TGTGCCAGCGCGGGGATGAGGGATTCACCCCTCCACTTT. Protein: CASAGMRDSPLHF.

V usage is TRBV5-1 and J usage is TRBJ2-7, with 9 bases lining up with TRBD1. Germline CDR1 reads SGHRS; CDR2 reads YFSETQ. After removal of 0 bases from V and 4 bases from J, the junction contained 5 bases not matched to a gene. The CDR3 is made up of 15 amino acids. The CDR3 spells CASSLAGGQGYEQYF. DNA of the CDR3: TGCGCCAGCAGCTTGGCCGGGGGACAGGGATACGAGCAGTACTTC.

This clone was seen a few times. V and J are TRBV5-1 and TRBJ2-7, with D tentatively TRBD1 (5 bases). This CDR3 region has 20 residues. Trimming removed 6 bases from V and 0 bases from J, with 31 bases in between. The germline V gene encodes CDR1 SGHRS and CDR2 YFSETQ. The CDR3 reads CASTDSIRFELTGPSYEQYF. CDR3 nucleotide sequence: TGCGCCAGCACCGACAGTATTCGGTTCGAGTTAACTGGGCCCTCCTACGAGCAGTACTTC. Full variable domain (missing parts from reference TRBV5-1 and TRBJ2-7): KAGVTQTPRYLIKTRGQQVTLSCSPISGHRSVSWYQQTPGQGLQFLFEYFSETQRNKGNFPGRFSGRQFSNSRSEMNVSTLELGDSALYLCASTDSIRFELTGPSYEQYFGPGTRLTVT.

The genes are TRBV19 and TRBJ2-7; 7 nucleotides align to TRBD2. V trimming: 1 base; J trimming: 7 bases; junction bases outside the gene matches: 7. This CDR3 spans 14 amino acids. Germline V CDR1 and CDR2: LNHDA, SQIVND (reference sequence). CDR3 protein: CASSIGGSAREQYF. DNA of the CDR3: TGTGCCAGTAGTATAGGCGGGAGCGCTAGGGAGCAGTACTTC.

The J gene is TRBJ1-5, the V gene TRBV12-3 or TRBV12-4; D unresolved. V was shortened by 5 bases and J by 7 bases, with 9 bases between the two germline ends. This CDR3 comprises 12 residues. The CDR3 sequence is CASSLTNQPQHF. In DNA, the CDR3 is TGTGCCAGCAGTCTCACTAACCAGCCCCAGCATTTT.